One sample yielded the 10 T cell receptor beta chains listed below, sequenced in a study of blood T cell repertoires in COVID-19. Profiled with immunoSEQ multiplex PCR; TCRdb holds only in-frame clones, not every one. The top ten clones hold over 0.85% of a sample with 150,000 to 200,000 clones, 86% of them seen once. The sample taken for sequencing was peripheral blood. The source of these receptors is a man aged 18-30 years with acute or convalescent COVID-19.

The chain couples TRBV5-4 to TRBJ1-1; D gene ambiguous. Per the germline V gene, CDR1 is SGHNT and CDR2 is YYREEE (reference sequence). V lost 9 bases, J lost 1 base, and 16 bases lay in between. The CDR3 is 14 residues long. This CDR3 reads CATKRGNSNTEAFF. CDR3 DNA sequence: TGTGCCACCAAACGAGGGAATTCGAACACTGAAGCTTTCTTT.

In the case of this clone: The sample holds other DNA sequences that translate to the same CDR3. CDR3 amino acids: CASSPREGTNEKLFF. CDR3 sequence (DNA): TGTGCCAGCAGCCCCCGGGAGGGAACTAATGAAAAACTGTTTTTT. This chain joins TRBV7-9 and TRBJ1-4; the D is unclear. Trimming removed 5 bases from V and 1 base from J, with 11 bases in between. Germline V gives CDR1 SEHNR, CDR2 FQNEAQ (reference sequence). The CDR3 length is 15 residues.

The V call is TRBV12-3 or TRBV12-4, the J call TRBJ1-2; the D gene is possibly TRBD1 (5 bases). Trimming shortened V by 3 bases and J by 8 bases, and 10 bases separated the two germline ends. This CDR3 has 12 residues. CDR3 bases: TGTGCCAGCAGTTTCCGGCAGGGAGGCTACACCTTC. It codes for CASSFRQGGYTF.

Regarding this clone: The sample contains more than one DNA sequence encoding this CDR3. The J gene is TRBJ1-2, the V gene TRBV5-4; TRBD1 matches 7 bases. The ends lost 4 bases at V and 4 bases at J; junction bases unmatched: 7. Germline assignment: CDR1 SGHNT and CDR2 YYREEE (reference sequence). This CDR3 has 14 amino acids. CDR3 bases: TGTGCCAGCAGCCGAGCCCGGGACAGCTATGGCTACACCTTC. Translating it yields CASSRARDSYGYTF.

This rearrangement joins TRBV4-1 to TRBJ1-3, with D uncertain. Per germline, CDR1 MGHRA and CDR2 YSYEKL. The ends were cut back, 8 bases at V and 3 bases at J, with 11 bases in the middle. The CDR3 contains 13 residues. The CDR3 loop is CASGEDVGNTIYF. The CDR3 bases are TGCGCCAGCGGAGAAGACGTTGGAAACACCATATATTTT.

The V call is TRBV19, the J call TRBJ1-2; TRBD1 aligns across 9 bases. J lost 8 bases, V lost 4 bases, and 14 bases had no gene match. Looked up from germline, CDR1 is LNHDA and CDR2 is SQIVND (reference sequence). The CDR3 is 16 residues long. CDR3 loop: CASSTPRGQGVSGYTF. CDR3 DNA: TGTGCCAGTAGTACCCCCCGGGGACAGGGTGTAAGCGGCTACACCTTC. Supplemented by reference TRBV19 and TRBJ1-2, the full variable domain reads DGGITQSPKYLFRKEGQNVTLSCEQNLNHDAMYWYRQDPGQGLRLIYYSQIVNDFQKGDIAEGYSVSREKKESFPLTVTSAQKNPTAFYLCASSTPRGQGVSGYTFGSGTRLTVV.

This clone has a single count. V gene TRBV5-1 combines with J gene TRBJ2-1; TRBD1 aligns across 7 bases. The V gene's germline CDR1 is SGHRS and CDR2 YFSETQ. This CDR3 spans 13 amino acids. J lost 6 bases, V lost 4 bases, and 4 bases had no gene match. The CDR3 protein is CASSRGQFNEQFF. CDR3 in DNA: TGCGCCAGCAGCCGGGGACAGTTCAATGAGCAGTTCTTC. Variable domain in full (rest from reference TRBV5-1 and TRBJ2-1): KAGVTQTPRYLIKTRGQQVTLSCSPISGHRSVSWYQQTPGQGLQFLFEYFSETQRNKGNFPGRFSGRQFSNSRSEMNVSTLELGDSALYLCASSRGQFNEQFFGPGTRLTVL.

The CDR3 loop is CASSLTVADTQYF. The CDR3 region has the DNA TGCGCCAGCAGCCTCACGGTTGCAGATACGCAGTATTTT. The J gene is TRBJ2-3, the V gene TRBV5-1; D is unclear. The CDR3 sequence is 13 residues long. Germline-derived CDR1 and CDR2 are SGHRS and YFSETQ. With 4 bases removed from V and 4 bases from J, the gap between germline ends came to 10 bases.

In DNA, the CDR3 is TGTGCCAGCGCCCGGGACAGGAATCCTCCCTACGAGCAGTACTTC. It yields the protein CASARDRNPPYEQYF. J is TRBJ2-7 and V is TRBV6-5; 8 nucleotides match TRBD1. CDR1 is MNHEY and CDR2 is SVGAGI in the germline V gene. V shed 8 bases and J 2 bases; nucleotides not matched to a gene: 11. The length of the CDR3 is 15 residues.

The chain has TRBV27 and TRBJ2-1; 11 positions agree with TRBD2. CDR3 size: 16 residues. After removal of 0 bases from V and 4 bases from J, the junction contained 2 bases not matched to a gene. The V gene's germline CDR1 is MNHEY and CDR2 SMNVEV (reference sequence). As DNA, the CDR3 is TGTGCCAGCAGTTTATCGGCTAGCGGGGGGTACAATGAGCAGTTCTTC. Amino acid sequence: CASSLSASGGYNEQFF.